One and the same sample provided the 14 T cell receptor beta chains below, sequenced in a study of T cells after yellow fever vaccination. One entry per CDR3 protein, called by TCRdb with MiXCR from the 5' RACE reads. Here the sample spans more than 90,000 distinct CDR3 sequences, 7.2% being singletons. Sequences were derived from CD4+ T cells sorted from PBMCs, sampled roughly 46 days after the first yellow fever vaccination. These receptors originate from a man aged 18 to 29 who received the YFV17D yellow fever vaccine.

In this sample, this clonotype turned up many times. The CDR3 is CASSAQWNTGELFF. The CDR3 DNA reads as TGCGCCAGCAGTGCCCAGTGGAACACCGGGGAGCTGTTTTTT. The rearrangement joins TRBV10-1 to TRBJ2-2; D remains unclear. This CDR3 has 14 residues. From germline, CDR1 is WNHNN and CDR2 SYGVQD (reference sequence). V dropped 4 bases and J dropped 1 base, with 7 bases sitting between them.

The sample holds many counts of this clonotype. The chain recombines TRBV5-5 with TRBJ2-7, with a tentative D call TRBD1 (6 bases). The CDR3 is 15 residues long. Germline lookup yields CDR1 SGHKS and CDR2 YYEKEE (reference sequence). V dropped 4 bases and J dropped 1 base, with 15 bases sitting between them. The CDR3 DNA reads as TGTGCCAGCAGCGTGACAGGTGGGAGATCCTACGAGCAGTACTTC. The encoded protein is CASSVTGGRSYEQYF.

The chain is built from TRBV18 and TRBJ1-1; no firm D call. V lost 3 bases, J lost 7 bases, and 12 bases lay in between. The germline gives CDR1 KGHSH, CDR2 LQKENI. The CDR3 is made up of 13 amino acids. The CDR3 protein is CASSPNGNLEAFF. The CDR3 DNA sequence: TGTGCCAGCTCACCCAACGGCAATCTTGAAGCTTTCTTT.

This clonotype has more than one count but fewer than ten. V and J are TRBV4-2 and TRBJ2-2; no firm D call. With 1 base removed from V and 1 base from J, the gap between germline ends came to 10 bases. The CDR3 runs 16 residues. Germline V lookup: CDR1 LGHNA, CDR2 YNFKEQ. CDR3 sequence reads: CASSQGTYGNTGELFF. The DNA of the CDR3 is TGTGCCAGCAGCCAAGGCACTTATGGGAACACCGGGGAGCTGTTTTTT.

In its sample, this clonotype was seen many times. V and J are TRBV18 and TRBJ1-4, with 7 bases identical to TRBD1. The germline V gene encodes CDR1 KGHSH and CDR2 LQKENI. This CDR3 is 14 amino acids long. After removal of 2 bases from V and 6 bases from J, the junction contained 3 bases not matched to a gene. The CDR3: CASSPGTVDEKLFF. The CDR3 DNA reads as TGTGCCAGCTCACCAGGGACAGTTGATGAAAAACTGTTTTTT.

This clonotype was counted at least ten times. The J gene is TRBJ2-7, the V gene TRBV5-1; D gene uncertain. Trimming took 0 bases from V and 5 from J, leaving 9 bases between them. Germline V CDR1 and CDR2: SGHRS, YFSETQ. This CDR3 comprises 13 residues. CDR3: CASSLALRDEQYF. In nucleotides, the CDR3 is TGCGCCAGCAGCTTGGCTCTTCGGGACGAGCAGTACTTC.

With respect to this clonotype: This sequence may be a read error, since a much larger clone differs from it by one base. The J gene is TRBJ1-1, the V gene TRBV30; D perhaps matches TRBD1 (5 bases). CDR1 is GTSNPN and CDR2 is SVGIG in the germline V gene (reference sequence). The CDR3 runs 13 residues. CDR3 sequence (DNA): TGTGCCTGGCGTGTACAGGCGGGCGCTGAAGCTTTCTTT. It is translated as CAWRVQAGAEAFF.

This clonotype has a count of ten or more. The V gene is TRBV7-9, the J gene TRBJ1-4, with 8 bases that match TRBD1. CDR1 and CDR2 (germline): SEHNR, FQNEAQ (reference sequence). This CDR3 is 16 amino acids long. Germline trimming cut 1 base from V and 10 bases from J; bases unmatched to any gene: 11. The CDR3 DNA follows: TGTGCCAGCAGCTTAGAAGGAGGACAGGGACTGTTAAAACTGTTTTTT. Translating gives CASSLEGGQGLLKLFF.

This clonotype has just a few counts. V usage is TRBV7-9 and J usage is TRBJ1-2; D is uncertain. Germline CDR1 SEHNR, CDR2 FQNEAQ (reference sequence). V was trimmed by 0 bases and J by 1 base, leaving 6 bases between them. The CDR3 is 14 residues long. CDR3 nucleotides: TGTGCCAGCAGCTTAGCCAGTAGTAACTATGGCTACACCTTC. As protein: CASSLASSNYGYTF. Together with reference TRBV7-9 and TRBJ1-2, the CDR3 gives the full variable domain: DTGVSQNPRHKITKRGQNVTFRCDPISEHNRLYWYRQTLGQGPEFLTYFQNEAQLEKSRLLSDRFSAERPKGSFSTLEIQRTEQGDSAMYLCASSLASSNYGYTFGSGTRLTVV.

This clonotype was seen only a few times. The chain combines TRBV7-6 with TRBJ1-3; TRBD1 might be the D (5 bases). The germline V gene has CDR1 SGHVS and CDR2 FNYEAQ. This CDR3 is built from 16 residues. Trimming took off 2 bases at V and 0 bases at J, with 11 bases between the two ends. For the CDR3, the DNA is TGTGCCAGCAGCTTAACGCCGGGGGGCTCTGGAAACACCATATATTTT. Amino acids: CASSLTPGGSGNTIYF.

Ten or more counts support this clonotype. V usage is TRBV7-9 and J usage is TRBJ1-4; the D is unclear. The CDR3 is 14 residues long. V dropped 2 bases and J dropped 4 bases, with 8 bases sitting between them. The germline gives CDR1 SEHNR, CDR2 FQNEAQ (reference sequence). The CDR3 loop is CASSLSSNNEKLFF. In DNA form, the CDR3 reads TGTGCCAGCAGCTTAAGCAGTAATAATGAAAAACTGTTTTTT.

This clonotype occurred many times. V gene TRBV12-5 combines with J gene TRBJ2-7; the D is unclear. The CDR3 has 15 amino acids. The V and J ends lost 0 bases and 1 base respectively, with 10 bases between them. Germline V gives CDR1 LGHNT, CDR2 FRNRAP. The CDR3: CASGLVLRGSYEQYF. The CDR3 DNA follows: TGTGCTAGTGGTTTGGTACTTAGAGGATCCTACGAGCAGTACTTC.

This clonotype was seen repeatedly, ten times or more. The rearrangement links TRBV3-1 to TRBJ2-5; tentatively, D is TRBD1 (5 bases). The CDR3 totals 16 residues. Trimming cost V 3 bases and J 6 bases, with 20 bases left between them. Germline values: CDR1 LGHDT, CDR2 YNNKEL (reference sequence). CDR3 nucleotides: TGTGCCAGCAGCCATCGGACGCGTGCAGGGTTGAAGACCCAGTACTTC. Its protein is CASSHRTRAGLKTQYF.

This clonotype was found many times. CDR3 in amino acids: CSGKGGLTEAFF. Here the CDR3 DNA reads TGCAGCGGGAAGGGGGGGTTGACTGAAGCTTTCTTT. This chain connects TRBV20-1 to TRBJ1-1, with TRBD1 as a possible D gene (6 bases). The germline V gene has CDR1 DFQATT and CDR2 SNEGSKA (reference sequence). The CDR3 runs 12 residues.